Presented here are 17 T cell receptor beta chains from one specimen sequenced in a study of CD4 T cells in relation to SARS-CoV-2 and coronaviruses. TCRdb's table, derived via immunoSEQ multiplex PCR, lists solely in-frame clones and lacks some. The repertoire holds about 37,000 clones, with over 75% as singletons. The sequencing input was memory CD4+ T cells from PBMCs. The receptors come from an adult with COVID-19.

The rearrangement joins TRBV6-2 or TRBV6-3 to TRBJ1-5; D unclear. The V and J ends lost 3 bases and 3 bases respectively, with 6 bases between them. Germline V gene lookup returns CDR1 MNHEY and CDR2 SVGEGT. The CDR3 is 13 residues long. CDR3 coding DNA: TGTGCCAGCAGTTATGTCCCCAATCAGCCCCAGCATTTT. This gives the protein CASSYVPNQPQHF.

This rearrangement joins TRBV6-4 to TRBJ2-7; possibly TRBD1 or TRBD2 for D (5 bases each). V lost 7 bases and J 3 bases, leaving 19 bases between the germline ends. This CDR3 comprises 15 residues. The V gene's germline CDR1 is MRHNA and CDR2 SNTAGT. CDR3: CASNHQGARFYEQYF. The CDR3 coding sequence is TGTGCCAGCAATCATCAGGGAGCAAGGTTCTACGAGCAGTACTTC.

This clone was counted only a few times. This chain connects TRBV6-5 to TRBJ1-5; 7 positions match TRBD1. J was trimmed by 3 bases and V by 6 bases; bases with no gene match: 5. CDR1 MNHEY and CDR2 SVGAGI come from the germline V gene. The CDR3 has 14 amino acids. CDR3 nucleotide sequence: TGTGCCAGCAGAAAGGGACAGACCAATCAGCCCCAGCATTTT. Protein sequence: CASRKGQTNQPQHF.

The chain joins TRBV3-1 (or the pseudogene TRBV3-2) to TRBJ2-1; 12 nucleotides align to TRBD2. Per germline, CDR1 LGHDT and CDR2 YNNKEL (reference sequence). This CDR3 has 16 amino acids. V lost 4 bases and J lost 11; bases outside the gene matches: 12. In DNA form, the CDR3 reads TGTGCCAGCAGCCTAGGGACTAGCGGGTGGACCGGTCAGCAGTTCTTC. Translated: CASSLGTSGWTGQQFF.

V usage is TRBV24-1 and J usage is TRBJ2-1; 8 nucleotides align to TRBD2. The CDR3 loop spans 12 amino acids. Germline lookup yields CDR1 KGHDR and CDR2 SFDVKD. J was trimmed by 4 bases and V by 10 bases; bases with no gene match: 2. The CDR3 coding sequence is TGTGCCACGTCTAGCGGGTACAATGAGCAGTTCTTC. Protein: CATSSGYNEQFF.

The chain couples TRBV30 to TRBJ1-1; no reliable D call. V was clipped by 3 bases and J by 1 base, with 12 bases between them. This CDR3 is 14 amino acids long. The germline CDR1 and CDR2 sequences are GTSNPN and SVGIG (reference sequence). CDR3 bases: TGTGCCTGGAGCCCCGGACTTCGGAACACTGAAGCTTTCTTT. Encoded protein: CAWSPGLRNTEAFF. Using reference TRBV30 and TRBJ1-1 for the parts outside the CDR3, the full variable domain is SQTIHQWPATLVQPVGSPLSLECTVEGTSNPNLYWYRQAAGRGLQLLFYSVGIGQISSEVPQNLSASRPQDRQFILSSKKLLLSDSGFYLCAWSPGLRNTEAFFGQGTRLTVV.

V is TRBV7-2 and J is TRBJ1-6, with D possibly TRBD1 on 6 matching bases. The CDR3 covers 16 residues. The V gene lost 2 bases and the J gene lost 5 bases, with 13 bases spanning the gap. Germline V gene data show CDR1 as SGHTA and CDR2 as FQGNSA. This CDR3 is CASSLQGSGNNSPLHF. The CDR3 DNA follows: TGTGCCAGCAGCTTACAGGGGTCGGGGAATAATTCACCCCTCCACTTT.

The chain links TRBV2 to TRBJ1-6, with TRBD1 as a possible D gene (5 bases). The CDR3 consists of 14 residues. Trimming cost V 9 bases and J 5 bases, with 14 bases left between them. CDR1 and CDR2 (germline): SNHLY, FYNNEI. The CDR3 sequence: CARSLQGDNSPLHF. Here the CDR3 DNA reads TGTGCCAGATCACTTCAGGGAGATAATTCACCCCTCCACTTT.

V is TRBV7-2 and J is TRBJ1-5, with D perhaps TRBD1 (5 bases). CDR3 length: 14 amino acids. Germline-derived CDR1 and CDR2 are SGHTA and FQGNSA. The germline V and J ends were trimmed by 7 bases and 3 bases, with 13 bases remaining between them. The CDR3 DNA reads as TGTGCCAGCAACCTCTGGGGCCTCAATCAGCCCCAGCATTTT. Protein: CASNLWGLNQPQHF. Together with reference TRBV7-2 and TRBJ1-5, the CDR3 gives the full variable domain: GAGVSQSPSNKVTEKGKDVELRCDPISGHTALYWYRQSLGQGLEFLIYFQGNSAPDKSGLPSDRFSAERTGGSVSTLTIQRTQQEDSAVYLCASNLWGLNQPQHFGDGTRLSIL.

The chain joins TRBV3-1 (or the pseudogene TRBV3-2) to TRBJ1-1, with D perhaps TRBD1 (6 bases). This CDR3 region has 15 residues. Per the germline V gene, CDR1 is LGHDT and CDR2 is YNNKEL (reference sequence). The germline V and J ends were trimmed by 0 bases and 4 bases, with 12 bases remaining between them. The chain's CDR3 is CASSQEQGWATEAFF. The CDR3 DNA is TGTGCCAGCAGCCAAGAACAGGGATGGGCCACTGAAGCTTTCTTT.

This chain joins TRBV29-1 and TRBJ2-5, with a possible D match to TRBD1 (5 bases). CDR3 size: 14 residues. In germline, CDR1 is SQVTM, CDR2 ANQGSEA. Between the trimmed V and J ends, which lost 0 bases and 5 bases, there was a span of 13 bases. Written as DNA, the CDR3 is TGCAGCGTTGAAGATCCCGCAGGGTGGGAGACCCAGTACTTC. Its protein product is CSVEDPAGWETQYF.

The rearrangement links TRBV5-1 to TRBJ2-1; 12 positions match TRBD1. In germline, CDR1 is SGHRS, CDR2 YFSETQ. V lost 4 bases to trimming and J lost 8 bases; unmatched junction nucleotides: 7. The CDR3 totals 15 residues. The CDR3 reads CASSPAGQGADEQFF. The CDR3 nucleotides are TGCGCCAGCAGCCCAGCGGGACAGGGGGCAGATGAGCAGTTCTTC.

This rearrangement joins TRBV19 to TRBJ2-7, with D perhaps assigned TRBD1 or TRBD2 (5 bases each). This CDR3 has 14 amino acids. V was clipped by 2 bases and J by 5 bases, with 13 bases between them. Germline assignment: CDR1 LNHDA and CDR2 SQIVND (reference sequence). CDR3 region: CASSIRGPFDEQYF. DNA of the CDR3: TGTGCCAGTAGTATAAGGGGACCCTTTGACGAGCAGTACTTC.

The chain recombines TRBV20-1 with TRBJ1-4; unclear D gene. CDR1 and CDR2 from the germline V gene are DFQATT and SNEGSKA (reference sequence). The V and J ends lost 5 bases and 6 bases respectively, with 7 bases between them. The CDR3 has 11 amino acids. The CDR3 sequence is CSALGYEKLFF. The CDR3 bases are TGCAGTGCTTTGGGGTATGAAAAACTGTTTTTT.

This chain connects TRBV19 to TRBJ1-2, with a weak D call TRBD1 (5 bases). Trimming stripped 5 bases from V and 4 bases from J, with 8 bases between. This CDR3 has 12 amino acids. Germline CDR1 reads LNHDA; CDR2 reads SQIVND (reference sequence). CDR3 bases: TGTGCCAGTAGTCAAGACAGCTATGGCTACACCTTC. Translation: CASSQDSYGYTF.

This chain uses TRBV24-1 with TRBJ2-2; 11 bases are a match to TRBD2. V lost 1 base to trimming and J lost 3 bases; unmatched junction nucleotides: 0. CDR3 length: 16 residues. The V gene's germline CDR1 is KGHDR and CDR2 SFDVKD. The CDR3 reads CATSDLLAGDTGELFF. CDR3 nucleotide sequence: TGTGCCACCAGTGATTTACTAGCGGGAGACACCGGGGAGCTGTTTTTT.

The V and J genes are TRBV28 and TRBJ1-2; D may be TRBD1 (6 bases). Per the germline V gene, CDR1 is MDHEN and CDR2 is SYDVKM. The CDR3 is 14 residues long. Between the trimmed V and J ends, which lost 5 bases and 4 bases, there was a span of 14 bases. The CDR3 region is CASSPGARVYGYTF. The CDR3 DNA is TGTGCCAGCAGTCCAGGGGCGAGGGTCTATGGCTACACCTTC.